The T cell receptor beta chain under discussion was sequenced for a study of blood T cell repertoires in COVID-19. Study background: Samples of COVID-19 (acute and convalescent) were obtained from the United States, Italy and Spain. Sample material is recorded as cDNA or gDNA derived from T cells, B-cell-depleted T cells, or PBMCs.

Assay: immunoSEQ multiplex PCR; the TCRdb copy retains only in-frame clones and omits some. The sample carries under 200,000 clones, roughly 82% recorded once. This clone was recorded once. Participant-reported clinical history was the basis for cohort assignment. For recovered donors of Cohort 3, there were two negative PCRs, clearance, or symptom resolution. The CDR3 is made up of 16 amino acids. The germline CDR1 and CDR2 sequences are SGHRS and YFSETQ. V was clipped by 0 bases and J by 5 bases; unmatched bases: 4. The chain recombines TRBV5-1 with TRBJ2-1, with 11 bases aligning to TRBD2. Material: PBMCs or T cells enriched from blood (not recorded which). The receptor's source is a man aged 50 to 59 who had recovered from COVID-19. CDR3: CASSLAGLAGDNEQFF. CDR3 sequence (DNA): TGCGCCAGCAGCTTGGCCGGACTAGCGGGCGACAATGAGCAGTTCTTC.